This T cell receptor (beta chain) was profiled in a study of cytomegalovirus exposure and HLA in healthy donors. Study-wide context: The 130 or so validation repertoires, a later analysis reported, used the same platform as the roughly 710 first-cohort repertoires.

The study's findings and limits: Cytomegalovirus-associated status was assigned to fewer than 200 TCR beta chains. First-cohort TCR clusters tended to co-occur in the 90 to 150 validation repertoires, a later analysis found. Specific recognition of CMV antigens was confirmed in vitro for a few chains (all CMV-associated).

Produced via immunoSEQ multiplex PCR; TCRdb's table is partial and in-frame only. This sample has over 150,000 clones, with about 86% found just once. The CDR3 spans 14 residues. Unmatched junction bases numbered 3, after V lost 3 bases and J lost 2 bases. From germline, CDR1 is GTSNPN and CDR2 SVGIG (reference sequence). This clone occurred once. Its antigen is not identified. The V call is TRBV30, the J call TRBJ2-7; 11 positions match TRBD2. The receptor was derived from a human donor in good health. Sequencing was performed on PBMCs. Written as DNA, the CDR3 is TGTGCCTGGAGCATTAGCGGGGGGGCCTACGAGCAGTACTTC. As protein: CAWSISGGAYEQYF. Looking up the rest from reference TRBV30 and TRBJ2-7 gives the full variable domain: SQTIHQWPATLVQPVGSPLSLECTVEGTSNPNLYWYRQAAGRGLQLLFYSVGIGQISSEVPQNLSASRPQDRQFILSSKKLLLSDSGFYLCAWSISGGAYEQYFGPGTRLTVT.